These 4 T cell receptor beta chains came from one sample sequenced in a study of blood T cell repertoires in COVID-19. The assay was immunoSEQ multiplex PCR, and TCRdb's table has in-frame clones only and misses some. The sample carries 150,000 or so clones, 85% recorded once. The sample taken for sequencing was peripheral blood. These TCRs come from a woman aged 40 to 49 with active or convalescent COVID-19.

The chain links TRBV9 to TRBJ1-1; D unclear. The CDR3 is made up of 14 amino acids. V gave up 3 bases and J gave up 7 bases, with 16 bases separating them. Germline-derived CDR1 and CDR2 are SGDLS and YYNGEE. CDR3 region: CASSGRGGMNEAFF. DNA of the CDR3: TGTGCCAGCAGCGGGCGAGGAGGGATGAATGAAGCTTTCTTT.

The V and J genes are TRBV19 and TRBJ1-2; D may be TRBD1 (5 bases). Germline loops: CDR1 LNHDA, CDR2 SQIVND (reference sequence). The CDR3 has 15 amino acids. Trimming cost V 5 bases and J 1 base, with 14 bases left between them. CDR3 amino acids: CASSGQGSGNYGYTF. The CDR3 DNA reads TGTGCCAGTAGTGGCCAGGGATCCGGTAACTATGGCTACACCTTC. The full variable domain, its missing parts supplied by reference TRBV19 and TRBJ1-2, is DGGITQSPKYLFRKEGQNVTLSCEQNLNHDAMYWYRQDPGQGLRLIYYSQIVNDFQKGDIAEGYSVSREKKESFPLTVTSAQKNPTAFYLCASSGQGSGNYGYTFGSGTRLTVV.

This clone was picked up a small number of times. The CDR3 sequence is CASSLAGGTTEAFF. CDR3 bases: TGTGCCAGCAGCTTAGCCGGGGGAACCACTGAAGCTTTCTTT. The chain combines TRBV11-2 with TRBJ1-1; maybe TRBD1 (5 bases). Per germline, CDR1 SGHAT and CDR2 FQNNGV. V gave up 1 base and J gave up 4 bases, with 10 bases separating them. This CDR3 contains 14 residues. Full variable domain (rest looked up from reference TRBV11-2 and TRBJ1-1): EAGVAQSPRYKIIEKRQSVAFWCNPISGHATLYWYQQILGQGPKLLIQFQNNGVVDDSQLPKDRFSAERLKGVDSTLKIQPAKLEDSAVYLCASSLAGGTTEAFFGQGTRLTVV.

The chain uses TRBV4-2 and TRBJ2-5, with D maybe TRBD2 (6 bases). The CDR3 has 13 residues. The germline V gene encodes CDR1 LGHNA and CDR2 YNFKEQ. Trimming cost V 8 bases and J 3 bases, with 13 bases left between them. The CDR3 loop reads CASRGSGEETQYF. CDR3 nucleotide sequence: TGTGCCAGCCGCGGATCGGGGGAAGAGACCCAGTACTTC.